This T cell receptor (beta chain) is drawn from a study of T cells in Graves' hyperthyroidism and ophthalmopathy. Overall study context: Peripheral blood was taken when the disease was first diagnosed, before any treatment began.

This CDR3 is 14 amino acids long. Trimming pared 1 base from V and 4 bases from J, leaving 10 bases between. Germline V CDR1 and CDR2: LNHNV, YYDKDF (reference sequence). There were TCR beta CDR3 regions amplified from RNA transcripts. TCR CDR3 underwent first-round RT-PCR with the HTBI primer set. In TCRdb, the multiplex PCR reads were re-called with MiXCR into one record per CDR3 protein. Of over 250,000 distinct CDR3 sequences in the sample, less than 30% were seen once. This clonotype was observed at least ten times. The study excluded patients with uncontrolled infection, other autoimmune disease, pregnancy or lactation.

Sequenced input: blood. The clonotype originates from a man aged 35 to 55 with Graves' hyperthyroidism that later progressed to Graves' ophthalmopathy. The rearrangement uses TRBV15 and TRBJ1-2, with D possibly matching TRBD1 (5 bases). CDR3 residues: CATSRAQGSYGYTF. The CDR3 nucleotides read TGTGCCACCAGCAGAGCTCAGGGTTCCTATGGCTACACCTTC. Based on the CDR3 plus reference TRBV15 and TRBJ1-2, the full variable domain is DAMVIQNPRYQVTQFGKPVTLSCSQTLNHNVMYWYQQKSSQAPKLLFHYYDKDFNNEADTPDNFQSRRPNTSFCFLDIRSPGLGDTAMYLCATSRAQGSYGYTFGSGTRLTVV.